This passage covers 19 T cell receptor beta chains from one sample sequenced in a study of identical twins. TCRdb passed the 5' RACE reads through MiXCR, listing each CDR3 protein once. This sample has some 250,000 distinct CDR3 sequences; over 9.5% occur once, and the top ten carry around 4%. These sequences were also reported in another study, on yellow fever vaccine responses in identical twins.

Sequencing was performed on memory (CD45RO+) T cells sorted from blood. The source of these receptors is a woman younger than 30 in good health.

The chain couples TRBV11-2 to TRBJ1-2, with 9 bases identical to TRBD1. Germline V gives CDR1 SGHAT, CDR2 FQNNGV. There are 12 residues in the CDR3. The CDR3 DNA reads as TGTGCTGGGGGACAGGGTTTGGATGGCTACACCTTC. It yields the protein CAGGQGLDGYTF.

This clonotype has only a few counts. The gene calls are TRBV20-1 and TRBJ1-5; maybe TRBD1 (6 bases). The V end was cut by 5 bases, the J end by 2 bases, with 13 bases between. Germline-derived CDR1 and CDR2 are DFQATT and SNEGSKA (reference sequence). CDR3 length: 14 amino acids. The CDR3 spells CSAQAGAGNQPQHF. CDR3 bases: TGCAGTGCTCAGGCGGGGGCGGGCAATCAGCCCCAGCATTTT.

The table lists this clonotype with a few counts. V gene TRBV6-5 combines with J gene TRBJ1-4; no firm D call. V dropped 4 bases and J dropped 7 bases, with 13 bases sitting between them. CDR1 is MNHEY, CDR2 SVGAGI, per germline. This CDR3 comprises 14 residues. The CDR3: CASSSRTEGEKLFF. The CDR3, as DNA: TGTGCCAGCAGTTCCAGGACTGAGGGTGAAAAACTGTTTTTT.

The chain recombines TRBV28 with TRBJ1-6; D perhaps matches TRBD1 (5 bases). V lost 7 bases and J 7 bases, leaving 11 bases between the germline ends. Germline V gene lookup returns CDR1 MDHEN and CDR2 SYDVKM. The CDR3 contains 13 residues. CDR3 loop: CASTWDGNSPLHF. CDR3 DNA: TGTGCCAGCACCTGGGACGGAAATTCACCCCTCCACTTT.

V usage is TRBV7-8 and J usage is TRBJ2-7, with unresolved D. V shed 0 bases and J shed 9 bases, with 9 bases lying between them. Germline V gives CDR1 SGHVS, CDR2 FQNEAQ. CDR3 length: 12 amino acids. The CDR3 sequence is CASSLARWGQYF. DNA of the CDR3: TGTGCCAGCAGCTTAGCCCGTTGGGGGCAGTACTTC.

This clonotype was seen many times. This CDR3 reads CSVWGEQFF. The DNA of the CDR3 is TGCAGTGTTTGGGGTGAGCAGTTCTTC. The gene calls are TRBV20-1 and TRBJ2-1, with D unresolved. The ends were cut back, 7 bases at V and 9 bases at J, with 7 bases in the middle. The CDR3 spans 9 residues. Germline V gene lookup returns CDR1 DFQATT and CDR2 SNEGSKA (reference sequence).

This clonotype was recorded at least ten times. The chain's CDR3 is CASSLGKGTGNQPQHF. CDR3 DNA: TGTGCCAGCAGTTTAGGGAAGGGGACAGGGAACCAGCCCCAGCATTTT. The V gene is TRBV12-3 or TRBV12-4, the J gene TRBJ1-5, with 9 bases lining up with TRBD1. V trimming: 1 base; J trimming: 7 bases; junction bases outside the gene matches: 8. The CDR3 contains 16 residues.

The V call is TRBV24-1, the J call TRBJ2-1; possibly TRBD2 for D (5 bases). The ends were cut back, 0 bases at V and 0 bases at J, with 8 bases in the middle. Per the germline V gene, CDR1 is KGHDR and CDR2 is SFDVKD. There are 16 residues in the CDR3. The CDR3 sequence: CATSDLTGSSYNEQFF. CDR3 DNA: TGTGCCACCAGTGATTTGACGGGGAGCTCCTACAATGAGCAGTTCTTC.

The rearrangement links TRBV4-1 to TRBJ2-2; 8 bases agree with TRBD2. This CDR3 spans 16 amino acids. Germline V gives CDR1 MGHRA, CDR2 YSYEKL. V shed 2 bases, J shed 5 bases, and the junction held 7 bases outside the gene matches. The CDR3 region has the DNA TGCGCCAGCAGCCAACCACTAGCGGCCTTTACCGGGGAGCTGTTTTTT. Amino acids: CASSQPLAAFTGELFF.

V gene TRBV14 combines with J gene TRBJ1-1; D not certain. Trimming stripped 0 bases from V and 4 bases from J, with 15 bases between. The CDR3 is made up of 16 amino acids. In germline, CDR1 is SGHDN, CDR2 FVKESK. In nucleotides, the CDR3 is TGTGCCAGCAGCCAAGAGTTTGGGCGGGTGAGCACTGAAGCTTTCTTT. Translated: CASSQEFGRVSTEAFF.

This clonotype has just a few counts. V gene TRBV3-1 combines with J gene TRBJ2-3; D call uncertain. The CDR3 totals 14 residues. Germline V gene sequence: CDR1 LGHDT, CDR2 YNNKEL (reference sequence). Trimming stripped 0 bases from V and 6 bases from J, with 10 bases between. The CDR3 protein is CASSQDGGLDTQYF. In DNA form, the CDR3 reads TGTGCCAGCAGCCAAGATGGTGGGTTGGATACGCAGTATTTT.

This clonotype was recorded at least ten times. J is TRBJ2-7 and V is TRBV18; 11 bases match TRBD1. This CDR3 has 16 residues. Germline V gives CDR1 KGHSH, CDR2 LQKENI. V dropped 6 bases and J dropped 0; count of bases not matched to a gene: 7. CDR3 sequence: CASSSTGTGGSYEQYF. The CDR3 DNA reads as TGTGCCAGCTCCTCGACCGGGACAGGGGGCTCCTACGAGCAGTACTTC.

This clonotype appeared a few times. V gene TRBV12-3 or TRBV12-4 combines with J gene TRBJ2-1; TRBD2 matches at 11 bases. V dropped 3 bases and J dropped 0; count of bases not matched to a gene: 4. This CDR3 is 17 amino acids long. In DNA, the CDR3 is TGTGCCAGCAGTTTCCTAGCGGGAGGTAGCTCCTACAATGAGCAGTTCTTC. This encodes CASSFLAGGSSYNEQFF.

This clonotype was seen repeatedly, ten times or more. The rearrangement links TRBV6-5 to TRBJ2-1, with 8 bases matching TRBD2. Trimming removed 2 bases from V and 4 bases from J; junction bases left unmatched: 13. The CDR3 is 18 residues long. CDR1 is MNHEY and CDR2 is SVGAGI in the germline V gene. Here the CDR3 DNA reads TGTGCCAGCAGTTACCCAAAAGGAAGCGGGAGACAGTACAATGAGCAGTTCTTC. This encodes CASSYPKGSGRQYNEQFF.

This chain uses TRBV28 with TRBJ1-2, with D uncertain. The germline V gene encodes CDR1 MDHEN and CDR2 SYDVKM. The CDR3 covers 14 residues. V lost 6 bases, J lost 1 base, and 12 bases lay in between. This chain's CDR3 is CASRDPSLNYGYTF. CDR3 nucleotides: TGTGCCAGCAGGGACCCCAGTCTTAACTATGGCTACACCTTC.

The CDR3: CASSLAWREEKLFF. The CDR3 DNA is TGTGCCAGCAGCTTAGCTTGGAGGGAGGAAAAACTGTTTTTT. The chain combines TRBV7-8 with TRBJ1-4; D gene ambiguous. Trimming took 0 bases from V and 8 from J, leaving 10 bases between them. The CDR3 is 14 amino acids. Germline V lookup: CDR1 SGHVS, CDR2 FQNEAQ.

This clonotype came up a few times. The CDR3 DNA reads as TGTGCCAGCAGTTCCTCCAGGGGGCCCCAAGAGACCCAGTACTTC. This encodes CASSSSRGPQETQYF. The rearrangement uses TRBV27 and TRBJ2-5; 8 bases agree with TRBD1. J was trimmed by 1 base and V by 4 bases; bases with no gene match: 5. Germline assignment: CDR1 MNHEY and CDR2 SMNVEV (reference sequence). The CDR3 contains 15 residues.

This clonotype appeared many times. The chain is built from TRBV6-5 and TRBJ2-7, with 7 bases matching TRBD2. There are 15 residues in the CDR3. CDR1 is MNHEY, CDR2 SVGAGI, per germline. V was clipped by 0 bases and J by 4 bases; unmatched bases: 6. The CDR3 nucleotides read TGTGCCAGCAGTTACTCACGGGAGGCGGTGTACGAGCAGTACTTC. Translating gives CASSYSREAVYEQYF.

This clonotype was detected ten times or more. This rearrangement joins TRBV4-3 to TRBJ2-5; 7 bases align to TRBD2. Germline V gene data show CDR1 as LGHNA and CDR2 as YSLEER. This CDR3 comprises 15 residues. V dropped 1 base and J dropped 4; count of bases not matched to a gene: 6. The DNA for the CDR3 is TGCGCCAGCAGCCAAGGGGAGGGATCCCCAGAGACCCAGTACTTC. Translated, it gives CASSQGEGSPETQYF.